One sample yielded the 25 T cell receptor beta chains listed below, sequenced in a study of T cell responses to AZD1222 COVID-19 vaccine. Generated by immunoSEQ multiplex PCR, the TCRdb table keeps only in-frame clones and is missing some. In the table there are roughly 180,000 clones, approximately 89% of which are singletons. This specimen consisted of peripheral blood, obtained 28 days after the second AZD1222 dose. The receptors were gathered from an adult who received the AZD1222 COVID-19 vaccine.

The chain recombines TRBV3-1 (or the pseudogene TRBV3-2) with TRBJ1-2; TRBD1 agrees at 10 bases. The germline V gene encodes CDR1 LGHDT and CDR2 YNNKEL (reference sequence). The CDR3 extends over 16 amino acids. With 1 base clipped from V and 2 bases from J, the junction kept 4 bases outside the gene matches. CDR3 nucleotide sequence: TGTGCCAGCAGCCAAGGGGGACAGGGGCCAAACTATGGCTACACCTTC. Its translation is CASSQGGQGPNYGYTF.

This clone was detected only a few times. The genes are TRBV2 and TRBJ2-2, with unresolved D. CDR1 is SNHLY and CDR2 is FYNNEI in the germline V gene. The CDR3 consists of 15 residues. With 6 bases removed from V and 2 bases from J, the gap between germline ends came to 13 bases. The CDR3 DNA reads as TGTGCCAGCAGGACTGGTGGTATCAACACCGGGGAGCTGTTTTTT. Its translation is CASRTGGINTGELFF.

J is TRBJ2-5 and V is TRBV7-2; the match to TRBD1 covers 7 bases. Germline values: CDR1 SGHTA, CDR2 FQGNSA. The CDR3 extends over 15 amino acids. J was trimmed by 2 bases and V by 4 bases; bases with no gene match: 7. The CDR3 coding sequence is TGTGCCAGCAGCTCTCGGGGACAGCTACAAGAGACCCAGTACTTC. Its translation is CASSSRGQLQETQYF.

Only one count was recorded for this clone. The CDR3 coding sequence is TGTGCCACCGGGACGCTAGCTGACGACGAGCAGTACTTC. Amino acid sequence: CATGTLADDEQYF. This chain uses TRBV19 with TRBJ2-7; D may be TRBD1 or TRBD2 (5 bases each). V lost 10 bases to trimming and J lost 5 bases, with 18 bases between them. This CDR3 is built from 13 residues. CDR1 and CDR2 (germline): LNHDA, SQIVND (reference sequence).

The chain couples TRBV27 to TRBJ1-5, with a tentative D call TRBD1 (6 bases). This CDR3 contains 14 residues. Germline V gene lookup returns CDR1 MNHEY and CDR2 SMNVEV (reference sequence). V lost 1 base and J 7 bases, leaving 11 bases between the germline ends. The CDR3 region is CASSLLGAEQPQHF. CDR3 bases: TGTGCCAGCAGTTTATTGGGGGCGGAACAGCCCCAGCATTTT.

The chain is built from TRBV28 and TRBJ2-3, with unresolved D. CDR1 and CDR2 from the germline V gene are MDHEN and SYDVKM. V was clipped by 2 bases and J by 0 bases, with 9 bases between them. The CDR3 is made up of 15 amino acids. The CDR3 reads CASSLAASSTDTQYF. The CDR3 DNA follows: TGTGCCAGCAGTTTAGCAGCCTCTAGCACAGATACGCAGTATTTT. Filled out from reference TRBV28 and TRBJ2-3, the complete variable domain reads DVKVTQSSRYLVKRTGEKVFLECVQDMDHENMFWYRQDPGLGLRLIYFSYDVKMKEKGDIPEGYSVSREKKERFSLILESASTNQTSMYLCASSLAASSTDTQYFGPGTRLTVL.

This sequence joins TRBV19 and TRBJ2-2, with D tentatively TRBD2 (5 bases). CDR3 length: 14 amino acids. V was trimmed by 8 bases and J by 3 bases, leaving 13 bases between them. Germline V gene data show CDR1 as LNHDA and CDR2 as SQIVND (reference sequence). CDR3 DNA sequence: TGTGCCAGTCGGGCGGGTTTGGACACCGGGGAGCTGTTTTTT. Its translation: CASRAGLDTGELFF.

This chain uses TRBV28 with TRBJ2-7, with a tentative D call TRBD1 (6 bases). Trimming pared 6 bases from V and 2 bases from J, leaving 11 bases between. The CDR3 runs 13 residues. Germline assignment: CDR1 MDHEN and CDR2 SYDVKM. CDR3 coding DNA: TGTGCCAGCAGGGAAAGGACAGCCTACGAGCAGTACTTC. It encodes CASRERTAYEQYF. Full variable domain (remainder filled in from reference TRBV28 and TRBJ2-7): DVKVTQSSRYLVKRTGEKVFLECVQDMDHENMFWYRQDPGLGLRLIYFSYDVKMKEKGDIPEGYSVSREKKERFSLILESASTNQTSMYLCASRERTAYEQYFGPGTRLTVT.

As regards this clone: One end of the junction does not line up with germline, which may come from a read error. The genes are TRBV9 and TRBJ2-7; the match to TRBD1 covers 8 bases. From germline, CDR1 is SGDLS and CDR2 YYNGEE. The CDR3 length is 14 residues. The CDR3 DNA is TGTGCCAGCAGCGTTGATAAGACAGGGGACGATCAGTACTTC. Amino acid sequence: CASSVDKTGDDQYF.

DNA for the CDR3: TGTGCCAGCTCACCACCAAAAATCGGGACAGGATCAACCGGGGAGCTGTTTTTT. It yields the protein CASSPPKIGTGSTGELFF. V is TRBV18 and J is TRBJ2-2; 8 nucleotides agree with TRBD1. CDR3 length: 18 residues. Germline CDR1 and CDR2: KGHSH and LQKENI. V dropped 0 bases and J dropped 5; count of bases not matched to a gene: 11.

The chain joins TRBV7-9 to TRBJ2-6; D is undetermined. The length of the CDR3 is 14 residues. V was trimmed by 4 bases and J by 4 bases, leaving 8 bases between them. Germline loops: CDR1 SEHNR, CDR2 FQNEAQ (reference sequence). The CDR3 spells CASSSTTGANVLTF. As DNA, the CDR3 is TGTGCCAGCAGCTCTACCACGGGGGCCAACGTCCTGACTTTC. Variable domain in full (rest from reference TRBV7-9 and TRBJ2-6): DTGVSQNPRHKITKRGQNVTFRCDPISEHNRLYWYRQTLGQGPEFLTYFQNEAQLEKSRLLSDRFSAERPKGSFSTLEIQRTEQGDSAMYLCASSSTTGANVLTFGAGSRLTVL.

The chain is built from TRBV7-3 and TRBJ2-1; the match to TRBD2 covers 8 bases. Germline-derived CDR1 and CDR2 are SGHTA and FQGTGA. With 3 bases clipped from V and 0 bases from J, the junction kept 1 base outside the gene matches. CDR3 length: 15 residues. CDR3 amino acids: CASSFSGSSYNEQFF. CDR3 sequence (DNA): TGTGCCAGCAGCTTCAGCGGGAGCTCCTACAATGAGCAGTTCTTC.

V gene TRBV19 combines with J gene TRBJ1-2, with D possibly TRBD1 on 5 matching bases. In germline, CDR1 is LNHDA, CDR2 SQIVND (reference sequence). This CDR3 region has 14 residues. V lost 7 bases and J lost 4, with 16 bases in between. In DNA form, the CDR3 reads TGTGCCAGTACCTCTACCGGGGCCGTCTATGGCTACACCTTC. The encoded protein is CASTSTGAVYGYTF.

CDR3 region: CASSLGGEGYEQYF. The CDR3 DNA reads as TGTGCCAGCAGCTTGGGAGGGGAAGGCTACGAGCAGTACTTC. The chain uses TRBV5-4 and TRBJ2-7; D might be TRBD1 or TRBD2, each matching 5 bases. CDR1 is SGHNT, CDR2 YYREEE, per germline (reference sequence). V lost 0 bases, J lost 3 bases, and 10 bases lay in between. The CDR3 sequence is 14 residues long.

This clone was observed a handful of times. This chain uses TRBV19 with TRBJ1-6; weak D call: TRBD1 (5 bases). The CDR3 has 15 amino acids. Germline CDR1 is LNHDA and CDR2 is SQIVND (reference sequence). Trimming left V 8 bases short and J 7 bases short, with 18 bases between. CDR3 residues: CASGLNRDGNSPLHF. The CDR3 nucleotides read TGTGCCAGTGGGCTAAACCGGGACGGGAATTCACCCCTCCACTTT.

The chain is built from TRBV28 and TRBJ1-2; a possible D gene is TRBD1 (5 bases). Germline V gene data show CDR1 as MDHEN and CDR2 as SYDVKM. This CDR3 has 14 residues. Trimming took off 3 bases at V and 8 bases at J, with 16 bases between the two ends. The CDR3 spells CASSLSTAAIGYTF. CDR3 nucleotide sequence: TGTGCCAGCAGTTTGTCGACAGCTGCTATCGGCTACACCTTC.

The chain joins TRBV19 to TRBJ2-2; D ambiguous. From germline, CDR1 is LNHDA and CDR2 SQIVND (reference sequence). CDR3 length equals 16 residues. V shed 4 bases and J shed 7 bases, with 19 bases lying between them. CDR3 bases: TGTGCCAGTAGTACCCCATTCGTTCGGGTCGGCGGGGAGCTGTTTTTT. Protein product: CASSTPFVRVGGELFF.

J is TRBJ2-2 and V is TRBV4-1; D might be TRBD1 (5 bases). The CDR3 runs to 16 residues. CDR1 is MGHRA and CDR2 is YSYEKL in the germline V gene. Trimming cost V 2 bases and J 2 bases, with 12 bases left between them. The DNA of the CDR3 is TGCGCCAGCAGCCAAACAGGTTACCCCAACACCGGGGAGCTGTTTTTT. As protein: CASSQTGYPNTGELFF.

The chain couples TRBV28 to TRBJ1-1, with TRBD1 identical over 10 bases. The V and J ends lost 6 bases and 5 bases, in that order; junction bases with no gene match: 12. The CDR3 is 16 amino acids. The germline V gene encodes CDR1 MDHEN and CDR2 SYDVKM. In DNA form, the CDR3 reads TGTGCCAGCAGACCCAGACAGGGGGCTAAGTTTACTGAAGCTTTCTTT. It encodes CASRPRQGAKFTEAFF. Filled out from reference TRBV28 and TRBJ1-1, the complete variable domain reads DVKVTQSSRYLVKRTGEKVFLECVQDMDHENMFWYRQDPGLGLRLIYFSYDVKMKEKGDIPEGYSVSREKKERFSLILESASTNQTSMYLCASRPRQGAKFTEAFFGQGTRLTVV.

The rearrangement links TRBV30 to TRBJ1-4; D unresolved. V dropped 4 bases and J dropped 7 bases, with 13 bases sitting between them. Looked up from germline, CDR1 is GTSNPN and CDR2 is SVGIG (reference sequence). This CDR3 comprises 13 residues. CDR3 sequence (DNA): TGTGCCTGGAATACTGCGGGAGGTGAAAAACTGTTTTTT. This sequence encodes CAWNTAGGEKLFF.

J is TRBJ2-7 and V is TRBV5-1; D not certain. CDR1 and CDR2 (germline): SGHRS, YFSETQ. V was clipped by 1 base and J by 0 bases, with 11 bases between them. The length of the CDR3 is 15 residues. This CDR3 is CASSLNYGSSYEQYF. CDR3 nucleotides: TGCGCCAGCAGCTTGAATTATGGCAGCTCCTACGAGCAGTACTTC.

The chain joins TRBV12-3 or TRBV12-4 to TRBJ1-3; D is unresolved. The CDR3 runs 13 residues. V was cut by 3 bases and J by 2 bases, with 5 bases left in between. CDR3: CASSFRAGNTIYF. The DNA for the CDR3 is TGTGCCAGCAGTTTTCGGGCTGGAAACACCATATATTTT.

The rearrangement joins TRBV7-3 to TRBJ2-1; D may be TRBD1 or TRBD2 (5 bases each). Germline CDR1 is SGHTA and CDR2 is FQGTGA. Trimming shortened V by 2 bases and J by 6 bases, and 20 bases separated the two germline ends. The CDR3 runs 17 residues. The CDR3 nucleotides read TGTGCCAGCAGCTTAGTCGCGGGTCCTAGGGGCCTCAATGAGCAGTTCTTC. This gives the protein CASSLVAGPRGLNEQFF.

J is TRBJ1-5 and V is TRBV10-3; 7 bases are shared with TRBD1. The CDR3 loop spans 13 amino acids. V shed 5 bases, J shed 4 bases, and the junction held 2 bases outside the gene matches. In germline, CDR1 is ENHRY, CDR2 SYGVKD. CDR3 nucleotide sequence: TGTGCCATCAGTCCGACAGGGAATCAGCCCCAGCATTTT. Protein sequence: CAISPTGNQPQHF.

This chain uses TRBV18 with TRBJ2-5; 8 nucleotides align to TRBD1. The CDR3 is made up of 16 amino acids. V lost 3 bases and J lost 1; bases outside the gene matches: 7. Germline lookup yields CDR1 KGHSH and CDR2 LQKENI. The CDR3 protein is CASSPFSGQGQETQYF. In DNA, the CDR3 is TGTGCCAGCTCACCCTTCTCAGGACAGGGCCAAGAGACCCAGTACTTC. The variable domain in full, with the rest retrieved from reference TRBV18 and TRBJ2-5, is NAGVMQNPRHLVRRRGQEARLRCSPMKGHSHVYWYRQLPEEGLKFMVYLQKENIIDESGMPKERFSAEFPKEGPSILRIQQVVRGDSAAYFCASSPFSGQGQETQYFGPGTRLLVL.